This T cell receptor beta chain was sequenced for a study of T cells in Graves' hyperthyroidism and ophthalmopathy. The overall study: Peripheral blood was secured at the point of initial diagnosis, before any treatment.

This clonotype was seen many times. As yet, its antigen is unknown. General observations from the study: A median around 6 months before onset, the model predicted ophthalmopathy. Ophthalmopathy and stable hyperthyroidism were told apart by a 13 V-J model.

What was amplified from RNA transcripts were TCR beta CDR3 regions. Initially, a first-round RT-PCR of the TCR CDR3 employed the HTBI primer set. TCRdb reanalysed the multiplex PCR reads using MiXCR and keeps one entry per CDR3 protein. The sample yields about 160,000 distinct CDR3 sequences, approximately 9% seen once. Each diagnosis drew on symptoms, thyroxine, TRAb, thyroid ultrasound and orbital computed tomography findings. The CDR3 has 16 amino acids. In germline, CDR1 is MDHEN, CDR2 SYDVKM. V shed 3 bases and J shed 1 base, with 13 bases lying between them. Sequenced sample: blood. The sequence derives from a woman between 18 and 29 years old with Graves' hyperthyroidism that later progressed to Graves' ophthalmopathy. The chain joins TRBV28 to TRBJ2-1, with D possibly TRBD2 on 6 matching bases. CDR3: CASSFRRGQSYNEQFF. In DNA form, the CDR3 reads TGTGCCAGCAGTTTTAGGCGGGGCCAATCCTACAATGAGCAGTTCTTC.